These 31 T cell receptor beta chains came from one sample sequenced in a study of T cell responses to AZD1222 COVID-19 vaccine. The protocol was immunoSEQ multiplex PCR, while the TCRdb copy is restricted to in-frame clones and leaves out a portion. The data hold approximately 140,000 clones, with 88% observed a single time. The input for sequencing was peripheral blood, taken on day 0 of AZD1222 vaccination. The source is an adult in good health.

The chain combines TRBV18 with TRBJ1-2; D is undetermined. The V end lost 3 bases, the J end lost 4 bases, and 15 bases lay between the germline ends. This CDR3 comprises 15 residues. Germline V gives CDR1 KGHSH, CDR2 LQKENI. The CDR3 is CASSPSSAESYGYTF. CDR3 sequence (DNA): TGTGCCAGCTCACCTTCAAGCGCTGAGTCCTATGGCTACACCTTC.

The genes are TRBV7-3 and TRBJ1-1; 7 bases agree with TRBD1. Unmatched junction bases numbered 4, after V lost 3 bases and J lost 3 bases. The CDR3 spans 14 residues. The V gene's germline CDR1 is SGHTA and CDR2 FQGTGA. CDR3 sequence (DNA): TGTGCCAGCAGCTTGCAGGGGGGCCACACTGAAGCTTTCTTT. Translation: CASSLQGGHTEAFF.

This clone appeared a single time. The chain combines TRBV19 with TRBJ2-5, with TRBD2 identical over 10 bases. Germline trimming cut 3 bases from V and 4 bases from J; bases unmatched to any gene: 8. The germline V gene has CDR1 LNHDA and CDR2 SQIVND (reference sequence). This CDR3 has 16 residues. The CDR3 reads CASSMESSGGGETQYF. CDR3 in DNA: TGTGCCAGTAGTATGGAATCCAGCGGGGGGGGAGAGACCCAGTACTTC.

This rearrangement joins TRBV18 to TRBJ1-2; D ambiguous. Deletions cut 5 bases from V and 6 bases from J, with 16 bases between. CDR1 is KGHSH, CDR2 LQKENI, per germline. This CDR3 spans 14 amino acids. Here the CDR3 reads CASSSTESPHGYTF. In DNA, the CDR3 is TGTGCCAGCTCATCGACGGAGAGCCCACATGGCTACACCTTC.

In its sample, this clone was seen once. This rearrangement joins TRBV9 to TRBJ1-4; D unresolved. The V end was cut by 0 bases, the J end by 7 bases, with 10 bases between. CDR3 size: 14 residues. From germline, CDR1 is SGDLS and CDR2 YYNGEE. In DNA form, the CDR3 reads TGTGCCAGCAGCGTAGCTGGCAGCAGTGAAAAACTGTTTTTT. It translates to CASSVAGSSEKLFF.

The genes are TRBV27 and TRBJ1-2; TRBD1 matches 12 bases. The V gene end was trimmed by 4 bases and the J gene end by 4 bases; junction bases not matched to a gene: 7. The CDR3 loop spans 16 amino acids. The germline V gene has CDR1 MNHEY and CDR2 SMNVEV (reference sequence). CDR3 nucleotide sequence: TGTGCCAGCAGTTCGGCCGGGACAGGGGGCGTCTATGGCTACACCTTC. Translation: CASSSAGTGGVYGYTF.

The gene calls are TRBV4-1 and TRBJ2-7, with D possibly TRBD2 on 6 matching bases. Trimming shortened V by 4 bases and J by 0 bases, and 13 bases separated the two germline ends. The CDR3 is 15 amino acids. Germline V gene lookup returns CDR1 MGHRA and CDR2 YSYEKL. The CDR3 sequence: CASSLGEASSYEQYF. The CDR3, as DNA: TGCGCCAGCAGCCTCGGGGAGGCGAGCTCCTACGAGCAGTACTTC.

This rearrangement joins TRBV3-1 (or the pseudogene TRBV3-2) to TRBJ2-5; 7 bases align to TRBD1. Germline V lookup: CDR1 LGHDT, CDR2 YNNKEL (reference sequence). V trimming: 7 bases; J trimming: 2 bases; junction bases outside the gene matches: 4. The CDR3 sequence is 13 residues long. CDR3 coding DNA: TGTGCCAGCACAAGGGGACAGCAAGAGACCCAGTACTTC. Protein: CASTRGQQETQYF.

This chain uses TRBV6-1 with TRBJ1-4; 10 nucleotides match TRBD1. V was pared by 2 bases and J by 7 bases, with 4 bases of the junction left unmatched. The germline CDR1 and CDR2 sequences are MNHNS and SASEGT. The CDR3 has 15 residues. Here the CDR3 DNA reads TGTGCCAGCAGTGAATCGACAGGGGGCGTTGAAAAACTGTTTTTT. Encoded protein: CASSESTGGVEKLFF.

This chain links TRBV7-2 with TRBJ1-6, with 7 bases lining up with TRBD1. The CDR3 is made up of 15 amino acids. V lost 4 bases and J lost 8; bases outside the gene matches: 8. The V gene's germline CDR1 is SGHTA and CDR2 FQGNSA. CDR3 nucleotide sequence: TGTGCCAGCAGCTCCGGACAGGTCACGTATTCACCCCTCCACTTT. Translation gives CASSSGQVTYSPLHF.

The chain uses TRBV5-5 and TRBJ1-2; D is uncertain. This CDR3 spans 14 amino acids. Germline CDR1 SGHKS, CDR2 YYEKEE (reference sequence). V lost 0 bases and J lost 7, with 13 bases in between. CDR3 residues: CASSLDPGPVGYTF. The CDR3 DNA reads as TGTGCCAGCAGCTTGGATCCGGGCCCAGTTGGCTACACCTTC.

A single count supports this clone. CDR3 coding DNA: TGCGCCAGCAGCTTGGGGCAGACGGCCAAAAACATTCAGTACTTC. The encoded protein is CASSLGQTAKNIQYF. V usage is TRBV5-1 and J usage is TRBJ2-4; D is unresolved. V was clipped by 0 bases and J by 1 base, with 8 bases between them. The CDR3 extends over 15 amino acids. CDR1 and CDR2 (germline): SGHRS, YFSETQ.

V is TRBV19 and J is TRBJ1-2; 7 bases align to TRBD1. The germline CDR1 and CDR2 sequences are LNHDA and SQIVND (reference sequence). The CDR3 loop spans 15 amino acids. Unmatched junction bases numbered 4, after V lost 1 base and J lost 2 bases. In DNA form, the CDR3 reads TGTGCCAGTAGTATAGCGGCCAGGGGGAACTATGGCTACACCTTC. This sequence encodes CASSIAARGNYGYTF.

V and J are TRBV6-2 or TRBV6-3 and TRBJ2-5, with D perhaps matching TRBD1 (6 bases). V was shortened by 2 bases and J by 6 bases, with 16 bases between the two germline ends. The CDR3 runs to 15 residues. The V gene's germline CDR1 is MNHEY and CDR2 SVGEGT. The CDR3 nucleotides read TGTGCCAGCAGTTACGGGGGCACCTCATTGAAGACCCAGTACTTC. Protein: CASSYGGTSLKTQYF.

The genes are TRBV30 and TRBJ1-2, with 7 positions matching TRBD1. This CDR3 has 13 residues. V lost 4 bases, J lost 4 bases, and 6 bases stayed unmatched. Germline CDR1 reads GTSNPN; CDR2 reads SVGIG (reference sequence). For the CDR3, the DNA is TGTGCCTGGACCAGGGACAGAAGCTATGGCTACACCTTC. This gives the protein CAWTRDRSYGYTF.

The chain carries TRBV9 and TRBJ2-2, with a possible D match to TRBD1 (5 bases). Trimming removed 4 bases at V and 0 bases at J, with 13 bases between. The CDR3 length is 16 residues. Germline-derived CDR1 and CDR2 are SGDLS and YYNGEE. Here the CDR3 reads CASSPSGRANTGELFF. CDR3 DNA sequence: TGTGCCAGCAGCCCATCGGGCAGGGCGAACACCGGGGAGCTGTTTTTT. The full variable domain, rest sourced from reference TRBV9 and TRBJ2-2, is DSGVTQTPKHLITATGQRVTLRCSPRSGDLSVYWYQQSLDQGLQFLIQYYNGEERAKGNILERFSAQQFPDLHSELNLSSLELGDSALYFCASSPSGRANTGELFFGEGSRLTVL.

CDR3 nucleotides: TGTGCCAGCAGTTCCCCTAGCGGGGGGCAACTATACGAGCAGTACTTC. Its translation is CASSSPSGGQLYEQYF. The chain employs TRBV27 and TRBJ2-7; 11 bases fit TRBD2. The trim removed 4 bases at V and 4 bases at J, leaving 9 bases unmatched. CDR1 and CDR2 from the germline V gene are MNHEY and SMNVEV (reference sequence). This CDR3 has 16 residues.

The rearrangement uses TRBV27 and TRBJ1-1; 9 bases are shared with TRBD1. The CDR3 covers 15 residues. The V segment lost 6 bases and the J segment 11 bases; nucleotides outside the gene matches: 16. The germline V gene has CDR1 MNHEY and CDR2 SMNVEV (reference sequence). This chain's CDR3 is CASSQGTGPARVAFF. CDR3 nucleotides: TGTGCCAGCAGCCAAGGGACAGGGCCGGCCCGTGTTGCTTTCTTT.

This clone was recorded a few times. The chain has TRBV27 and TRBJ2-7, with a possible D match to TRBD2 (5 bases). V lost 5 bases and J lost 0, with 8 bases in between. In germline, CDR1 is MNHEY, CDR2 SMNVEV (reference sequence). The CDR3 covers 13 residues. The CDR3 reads CASSGLGSYEQYF. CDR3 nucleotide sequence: TGTGCCAGCAGTGGACTGGGCTCCTACGAGCAGTACTTC.

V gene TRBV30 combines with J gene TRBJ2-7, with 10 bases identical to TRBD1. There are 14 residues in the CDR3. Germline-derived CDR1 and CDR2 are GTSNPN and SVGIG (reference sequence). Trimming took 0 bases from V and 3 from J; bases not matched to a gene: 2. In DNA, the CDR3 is TGTGCCTGGAGTGTGGACAGGGGGATCTACGAGCAGTACTTC. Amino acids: CAWSVDRGIYEQYF.

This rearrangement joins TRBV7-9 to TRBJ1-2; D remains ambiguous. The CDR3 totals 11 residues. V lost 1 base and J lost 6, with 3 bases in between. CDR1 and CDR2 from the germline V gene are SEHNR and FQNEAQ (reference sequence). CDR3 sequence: CASSLGHGYTF. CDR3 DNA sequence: TGTGCCAGCAGCTTAGGCCATGGCTACACCTTC. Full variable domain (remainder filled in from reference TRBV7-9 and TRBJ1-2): DTGVSQNPRHKITKRGQNVTFRCDPISEHNRLYWYRQTLGQGPEFLTYFQNEAQLEKSRLLSDRFSAERPKGSFSTLEIQRTEQGDSAMYLCASSLGHGYTFGSGTRLTVV.

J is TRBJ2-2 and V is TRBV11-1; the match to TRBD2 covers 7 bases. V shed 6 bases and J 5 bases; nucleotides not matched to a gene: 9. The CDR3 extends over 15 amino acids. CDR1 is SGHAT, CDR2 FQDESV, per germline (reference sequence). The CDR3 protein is CASRKTRGETGELFF. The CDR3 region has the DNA TGTGCCAGCAGGAAGACCCGGGGGGAAACCGGGGAGCTGTTTTTT.

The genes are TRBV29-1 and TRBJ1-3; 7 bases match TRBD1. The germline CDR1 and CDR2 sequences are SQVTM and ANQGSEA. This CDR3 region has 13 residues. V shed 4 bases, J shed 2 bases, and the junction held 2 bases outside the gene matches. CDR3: CSVARGAGNTIYF. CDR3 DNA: TGCAGCGTTGCCAGGGGGGCTGGAAACACCATATATTTT.

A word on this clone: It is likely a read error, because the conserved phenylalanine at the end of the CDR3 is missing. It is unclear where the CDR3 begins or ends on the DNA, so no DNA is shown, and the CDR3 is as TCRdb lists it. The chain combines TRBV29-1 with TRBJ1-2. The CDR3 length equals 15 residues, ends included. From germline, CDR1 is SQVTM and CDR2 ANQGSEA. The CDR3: CSVVGGEDGLSGLLL.

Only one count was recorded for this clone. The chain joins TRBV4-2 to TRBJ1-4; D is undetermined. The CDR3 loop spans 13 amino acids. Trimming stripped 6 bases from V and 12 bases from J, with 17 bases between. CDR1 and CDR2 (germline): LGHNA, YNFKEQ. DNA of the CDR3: TGTGCCAGCAGGACGTCCCTTTCGGGTGAACTGTTTTTT. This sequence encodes CASRTSLSGELFF.

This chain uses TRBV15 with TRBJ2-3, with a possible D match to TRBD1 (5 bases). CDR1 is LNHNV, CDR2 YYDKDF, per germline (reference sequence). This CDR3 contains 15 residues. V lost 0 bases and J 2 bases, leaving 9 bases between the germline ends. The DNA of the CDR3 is TGTGCCACCAGCAGAGATCAGACAGTCACAGATACGCAGTATTTT. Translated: CATSRDQTVTDTQYF. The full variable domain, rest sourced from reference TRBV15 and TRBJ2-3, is DAMVIQNPRYQVTQFGKPVTLSCSQTLNHNVMYWYQQKSSQAPKLLFHYYDKDFNNEADTPDNFQSRRPNTSFCFLDIRSPGLGDTAMYLCATSRDQTVTDTQYFGPGTRLTVL.

The CDR3 bases are TGTGCCAGCAGGGGACAGGAGAACACTGAAGCTTTCTTT. This sequence encodes CASRGQENTEAFF. The chain links TRBV13 to TRBJ1-1; 8 bases line up with TRBD1. CDR1 and CDR2 from the germline V gene are PRHDT and FYEKMQ (reference sequence). V lost 6 bases, J lost 1 base, and 1 base stayed unmatched. This CDR3 is built from 13 residues.

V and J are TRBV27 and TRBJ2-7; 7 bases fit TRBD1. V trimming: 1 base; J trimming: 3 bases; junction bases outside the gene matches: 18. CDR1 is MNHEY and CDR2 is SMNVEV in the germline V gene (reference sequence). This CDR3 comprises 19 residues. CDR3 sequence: CASSLLGGGWGRQGYEQYF. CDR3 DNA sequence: TGTGCCAGCAGTTTATTAGGTGGAGGATGGGGTAGACAGGGCTACGAGCAGTACTTC.

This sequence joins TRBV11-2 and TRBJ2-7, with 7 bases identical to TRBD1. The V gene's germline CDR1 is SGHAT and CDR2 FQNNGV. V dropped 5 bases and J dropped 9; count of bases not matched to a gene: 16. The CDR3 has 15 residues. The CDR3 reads CASSRPGQSQGVQYF. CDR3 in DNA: TGTGCCAGCAGCAGACCGGGACAGTCGCAGGGGGTGCAGTACTTC.

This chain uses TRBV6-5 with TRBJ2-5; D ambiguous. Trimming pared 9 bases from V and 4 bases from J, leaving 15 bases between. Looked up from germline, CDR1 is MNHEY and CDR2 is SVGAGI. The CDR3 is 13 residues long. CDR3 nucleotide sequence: TGTGCCAGAGTGGCGAGTTGGGGAGAGACCCAGTACTTC. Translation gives CARVASWGETQYF.

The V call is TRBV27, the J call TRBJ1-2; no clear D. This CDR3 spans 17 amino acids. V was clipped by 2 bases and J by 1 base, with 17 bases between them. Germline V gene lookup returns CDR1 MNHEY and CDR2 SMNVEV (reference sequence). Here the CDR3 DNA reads TGTGCCAGCAGTTTAAGGTCCATCAACCCACTTAACTATGGCTACACCTTC. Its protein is CASSLRSINPLNYGYTF.